The T cell receptor (beta chain) under discussion was sequenced for a study of blood T cell repertoires in COVID-19. Looking at the study overall: Italy, Spain and the United States were the sources of the convalescent and acute COVID-19 samples. Sample material is recorded as cDNA or gDNA derived from T cells, B-cell-depleted T cells, or PBMCs.

Original data processing: Reference gene primers were amplified, and this amplification served to estimate nucleated cell counts. Produced via immunoSEQ multiplex PCR; TCRdb's table is partial and in-frame only. V and J calls and clone size are those listed in that table; D and trimming were worked out from the DNA. The data contain about 15,000 clones, around nine tenths of them singletons. This CDR3 comprises 19 residues. The sequence derives from a woman aged 70-85 years in a cohort sampled during active or convalescent COVID-19. The rearrangement links TRBV21-1 to TRBJ1-4; no DNA check was done on the table's D call, TRBD1. TRBV21-1 is listed as a pseudogene. The sequencing input was peripheral blood. The CDR3 reads CASSKAPGQGPTPNEKLFF. CDR3 DNA: TGTGCCAGCAGCAAAGCGCCCGGACAGGGGCCCACCCCTAACGAAAAACTGTTTTTT.